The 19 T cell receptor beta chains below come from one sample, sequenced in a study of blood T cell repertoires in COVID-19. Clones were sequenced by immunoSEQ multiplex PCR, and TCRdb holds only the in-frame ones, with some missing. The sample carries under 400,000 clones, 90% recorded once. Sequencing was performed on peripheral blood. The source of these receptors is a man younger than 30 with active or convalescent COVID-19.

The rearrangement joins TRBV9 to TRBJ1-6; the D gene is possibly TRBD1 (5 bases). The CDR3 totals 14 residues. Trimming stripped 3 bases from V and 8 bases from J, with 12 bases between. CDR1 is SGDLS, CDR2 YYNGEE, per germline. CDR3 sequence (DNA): TGTGCCAGCAGCGAGGGGATAGGGTATTCACCCCTCCACTTT. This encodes CASSEGIGYSPLHF. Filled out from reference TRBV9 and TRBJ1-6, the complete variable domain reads DSGVTQTPKHLITATGQRVTLRCSPRSGDLSVYWYQQSLDQGLQFLIQYYNGEERAKGNILERFSAQQFPDLHSELNLSSLELGDSALYFCASSEGIGYSPLHFGNGTRLTVT.

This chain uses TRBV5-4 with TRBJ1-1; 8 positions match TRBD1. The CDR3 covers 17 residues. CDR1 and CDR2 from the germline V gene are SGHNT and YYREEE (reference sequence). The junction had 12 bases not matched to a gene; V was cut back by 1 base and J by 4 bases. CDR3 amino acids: CASSLSGGTGRSTEAFF. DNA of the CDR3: TGTGCCAGCAGCTTGTCAGGTGGGACAGGTAGGAGCACTGAAGCTTTCTTT.

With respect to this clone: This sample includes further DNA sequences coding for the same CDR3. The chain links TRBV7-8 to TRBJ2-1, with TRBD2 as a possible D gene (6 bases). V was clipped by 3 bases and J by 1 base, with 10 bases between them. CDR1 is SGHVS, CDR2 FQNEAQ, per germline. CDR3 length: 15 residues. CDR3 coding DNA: TGTGCCAGCAGCTTGGAGGGACTGTCCTACAATGAGCAGTTCTTC. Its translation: CASSLEGLSYNEQFF.

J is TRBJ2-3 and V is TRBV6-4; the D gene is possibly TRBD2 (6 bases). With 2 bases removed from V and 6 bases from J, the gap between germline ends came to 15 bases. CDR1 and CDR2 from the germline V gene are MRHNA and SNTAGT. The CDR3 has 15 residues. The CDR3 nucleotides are TGTGCCAGCAGTGACCCGGTCGGGGGTATGGATACGCAGTATTTT. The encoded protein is CASSDPVGGMDTQYF.

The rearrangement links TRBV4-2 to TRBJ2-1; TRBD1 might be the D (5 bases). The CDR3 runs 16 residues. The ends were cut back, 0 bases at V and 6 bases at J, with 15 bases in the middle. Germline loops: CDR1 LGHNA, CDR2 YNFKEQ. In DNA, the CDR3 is TGTGCCAGCAGCCAAGACTGGCAGGGAAAGGCCAATGAGCAGTTCTTC. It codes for CASSQDWQGKANEQFF.

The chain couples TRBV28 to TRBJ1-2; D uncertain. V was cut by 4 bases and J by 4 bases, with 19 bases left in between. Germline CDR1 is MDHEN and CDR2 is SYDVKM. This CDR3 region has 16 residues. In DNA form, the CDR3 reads TGTGCCAGCAGTTCGCCTCGGGAGGGAGGGAGCTATGGCTACACCTTC. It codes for CASSSPREGGSYGYTF.

CDR3 nucleotides: TGTGCCAGCTCACCACACGGGACAGCTGAAGCTTTCTTT. This codes for CASSPHGTAEAFF. The chain has TRBV18 and TRBJ1-1; 7 positions agree with TRBD1. Germline V gene lookup returns CDR1 KGHSH and CDR2 LQKENI. The ends lost 1 base at V and 6 bases at J; junction bases unmatched: 2. This CDR3 comprises 13 residues.

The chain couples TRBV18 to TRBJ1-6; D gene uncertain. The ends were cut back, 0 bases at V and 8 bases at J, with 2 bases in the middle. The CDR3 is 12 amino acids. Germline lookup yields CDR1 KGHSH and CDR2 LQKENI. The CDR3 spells CASSPPDSPLHF. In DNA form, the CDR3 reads TGTGCCAGCTCACCACCCGATTCACCCCTCCACTTT.

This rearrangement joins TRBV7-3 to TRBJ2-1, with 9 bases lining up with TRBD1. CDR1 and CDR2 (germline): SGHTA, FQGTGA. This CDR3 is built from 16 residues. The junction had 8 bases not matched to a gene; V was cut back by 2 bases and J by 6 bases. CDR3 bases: TGTGCCAGCAGCTTACATCCGGGACAGGGAGCCAATGAGCAGTTCTTC. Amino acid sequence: CASSLHPGQGANEQFF.

CDR3 residues: CASSPRQVNTEAFF. The CDR3 DNA reads as TGTGCCAGCTCACCACGACAGGTGAACACTGAAGCTTTCTTT. This chain joins TRBV18 and TRBJ1-1; TRBD1 is a possible D gene (6 bases). Trimming took off 1 base at V and 0 bases at J, with 6 bases between the two ends. The germline V gene encodes CDR1 KGHSH and CDR2 LQKENI. The CDR3 length is 14 residues.

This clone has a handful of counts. DNA of the CDR3: TGTGCCAGCAGCACCACTAGCGGGGGAGCCGGGGAGCTGTTTTTT. It specifies CASSTTSGGAGELFF. The chain employs TRBV7-2 and TRBJ2-2, with 11 positions matching TRBD2. Germline trimming cut 5 bases from V and 6 bases from J; bases unmatched to any gene: 5. The germline gives CDR1 SGHTA, CDR2 FQGNSA. The CDR3 runs 15 residues.

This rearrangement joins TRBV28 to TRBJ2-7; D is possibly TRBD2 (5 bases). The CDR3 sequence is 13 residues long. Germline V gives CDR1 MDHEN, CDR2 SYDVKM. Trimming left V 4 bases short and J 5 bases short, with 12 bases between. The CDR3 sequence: CASSSGLRDEQYF. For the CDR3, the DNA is TGTGCCAGCAGTTCCGGTTTGAGGGACGAGCAGTACTTC.

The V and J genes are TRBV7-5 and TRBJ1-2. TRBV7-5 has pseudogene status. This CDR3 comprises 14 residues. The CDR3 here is CARTVPGGNYGYTF. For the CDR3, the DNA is TGTGCCAGAACAGTCCCGGGGGGTAACTATGGCTACACCTTC.

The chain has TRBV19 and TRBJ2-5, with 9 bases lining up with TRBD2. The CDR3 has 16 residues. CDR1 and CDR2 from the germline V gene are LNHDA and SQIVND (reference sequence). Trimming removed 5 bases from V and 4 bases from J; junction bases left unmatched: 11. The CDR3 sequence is CASSPRLAVGVETQYF. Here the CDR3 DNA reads TGTGCCAGTAGTCCGAGACTAGCGGTAGGGGTAGAGACCCAGTACTTC. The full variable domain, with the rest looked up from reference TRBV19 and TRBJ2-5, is DGGITQSPKYLFRKEGQNVTLSCEQNLNHDAMYWYRQDPGQGLRLIYYSQIVNDFQKGDIAEGYSVSREKKESFPLTVTSAQKNPTAFYLCASSPRLAVGVETQYFGPGTRLLVL.

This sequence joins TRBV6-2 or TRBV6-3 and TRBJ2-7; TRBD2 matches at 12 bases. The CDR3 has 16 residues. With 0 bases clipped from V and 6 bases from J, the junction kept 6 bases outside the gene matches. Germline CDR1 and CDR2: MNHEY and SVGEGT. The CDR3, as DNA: TGTGCCAGCAGTTACTCGATACTAGCGGGAGGCTTCGAGCAGTACTTC. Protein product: CASSYSILAGGFEQYF.

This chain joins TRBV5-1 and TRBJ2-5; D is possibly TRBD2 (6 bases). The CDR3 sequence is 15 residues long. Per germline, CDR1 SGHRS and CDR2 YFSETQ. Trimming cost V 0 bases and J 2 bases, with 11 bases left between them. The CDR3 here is CASSLGSGGQETQYF. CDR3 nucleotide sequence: TGCGCCAGCAGCTTGGGGAGCGGAGGGCAAGAGACCCAGTACTTC.

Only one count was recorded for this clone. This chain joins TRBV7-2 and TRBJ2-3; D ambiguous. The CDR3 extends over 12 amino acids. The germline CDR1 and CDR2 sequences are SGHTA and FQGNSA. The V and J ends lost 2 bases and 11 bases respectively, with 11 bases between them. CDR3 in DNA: TGTGCCAGCAGCTTAACGGTTTCCTGGCAGTATTTT. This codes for CASSLTVSWQYF.

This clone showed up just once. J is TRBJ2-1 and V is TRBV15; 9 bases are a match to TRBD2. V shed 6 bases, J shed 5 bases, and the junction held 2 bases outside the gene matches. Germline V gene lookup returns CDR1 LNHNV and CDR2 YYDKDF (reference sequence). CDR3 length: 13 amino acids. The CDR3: CATRAGGNNEQFF. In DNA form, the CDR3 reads TGTGCCACCAGGGCGGGAGGGAACAATGAGCAGTTCTTC.

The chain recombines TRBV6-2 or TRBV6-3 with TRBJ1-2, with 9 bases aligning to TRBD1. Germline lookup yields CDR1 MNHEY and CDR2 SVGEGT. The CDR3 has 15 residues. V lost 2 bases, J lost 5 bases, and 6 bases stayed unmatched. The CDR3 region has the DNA TGTGCCAGCAGTTACGTACCGGGACAGGGATATGGCTACACCTTC. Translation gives CASSYVPGQGYGYTF.